Below are 27 T cell receptor beta chains sequenced from a single sample in a study of long-term antiretroviral therapy in people with HIV. The run of the v3.0 immunoSEQ assay was at survey level. Generated by immunoSEQ multiplex PCR, the TCRdb table keeps only in-frame clones and is missing some. The sample yields approximately 23,000 clones, around 85% seen once. Material: unsorted PBMCs, obtained 1.5 years after starting antiretroviral therapy. These receptors were taken from a man aged 25-45 years with HIV.

A few counts support this clone. The chain links TRBV14 to TRBJ1-2; D is possibly TRBD1 (6 bases). The CDR3 extends over 14 amino acids. CDR1 and CDR2 (germline): SGHDN, FVKESK. V was clipped by 0 bases and J by 8 bases, with 13 bases between them. CDR3 residues: CASSQEQGFGGYTF. The DNA for the CDR3 is TGTGCCAGCAGCCAAGAACAGGGTTTTGGAGGCTACACCTTC.

The chain recombines TRBV5-4 with TRBJ2-1; TRBD2 is a possible D gene (5 bases). V gave up 1 base and J gave up 6 bases, with 14 bases separating them. There are 15 residues in the CDR3. CDR1 and CDR2 (germline): SGHNT, YYREEE (reference sequence). The CDR3 sequence: CASSLSGSYSNEQFF. CDR3 DNA: TGTGCCAGCAGCTTGTCGGGATCTTATTCCAATGAGCAGTTCTTC.

This clone was observed a single time. The chain employs TRBV6-5 and TRBJ2-2; D ambiguous. There are 13 residues in the CDR3. CDR1 and CDR2 from the germline V gene are MNHEY and SVGAGI. Between the trimmed V and J ends, which lost 5 bases and 6 bases, there was a span of 10 bases. CDR3 sequence reads: CASSRDYPGELFF. DNA of the CDR3: TGTGCCAGCAGTCGCGATTACCCCGGGGAGCTGTTTTTT.

The sample holds one count of this clone. The rearrangement links TRBV27 to TRBJ2-5, with 9 bases identical to TRBD1. CDR1 MNHEY and CDR2 SMNVEV come from the germline V gene (reference sequence). The J segment lost 2 bases and the V segment lost 3 bases, leaving 1 base of the junction unmatched. The CDR3 covers 14 residues. CDR3 residues: CASSFDRGQETQYF. The CDR3 coding sequence is TGTGCCAGCAGTTTCGACAGGGGGCAAGAGACCCAGTACTTC.

This clone has a handful of counts. The chain links TRBV2 to TRBJ2-7, with TRBD1 identical over 7 bases. J gave up 2 bases and V 6 bases, and 4 bases lay outside the gene matches. The CDR3 is 13 residues long. CDR1 and CDR2 from the germline V gene are SNHLY and FYNNEI. DNA of the CDR3: TGTGCCAGCAGGTCCGGGACAGCCTACGAGCAGTACTTC. As protein: CASRSGTAYEQYF.

The chain couples TRBV7-9 to TRBJ2-3; a possible D gene is TRBD1 (5 bases). The V end was cut by 10 bases, the J end by 2 bases, with 16 bases between. The length of the CDR3 is 14 residues. Germline V gene lookup returns CDR1 SEHNR and CDR2 FQNEAQ (reference sequence). Here the CDR3 DNA reads TGTGCCACAAAAGGGGTGTATAACACAGATACGCAGTATTTT. Its translation: CATKGVYNTDTQYF.

This chain joins TRBV16 and TRBJ1-1, with D hard to call. Germline-derived CDR1 and CDR2 are KGHSY and FQNENV. The length of the CDR3 is 13 residues. Trimming removed 3 bases from V and 1 base from J, with 6 bases in between. The DNA for the CDR3 is TGTGCCAGCAGCCACGCCGAGAACACTGAAGCTTTCTTT. Its protein is CASSHAENTEAFF.

The chain carries TRBV2 and TRBJ1-1, with TRBD1 matching 9 bases. CDR3 length: 14 amino acids. Per the germline V gene, CDR1 is SNHLY and CDR2 is FYNNEI. With 7 bases clipped from V and 5 bases from J, the junction kept 8 bases outside the gene matches. CDR3 DNA sequence: TGTGCCAGCAAAGTACAGGGGGCAAGAACTGAAGCTTTCTTT. It encodes CASKVQGARTEAFF.

The chain couples TRBV5-5 to TRBJ2-7; D is ambiguous. The V end was cut by 0 bases, the J end by 7 bases, with 11 bases between. Germline lookup yields CDR1 SGHKS and CDR2 YYEKEE (reference sequence). The CDR3 extends over 13 amino acids. The CDR3 loop reads CASSLELISEQYF. Here the CDR3 DNA reads TGTGCCAGCAGCTTGGAACTAATCTCGGAGCAGTACTTC.

The chain couples TRBV5-1 to TRBJ2-7; no reliable D call. The CDR3 totals 12 residues. Trimming removed 0 bases at V and 5 bases at J, with 6 bases between. Germline V gene lookup returns CDR1 SGHRS and CDR2 YFSETQ. The CDR3 loop reads CASSLESNEQYF. The CDR3 coding sequence is TGCGCCAGCAGCTTGGAATCTAACGAGCAGTACTTC.

The chain uses TRBV5-1 and TRBJ2-7; D is possibly TRBD1 or TRBD2 (5 bases each). This CDR3 region has 15 residues. V was trimmed by 0 bases and J by 3 bases, leaving 13 bases between them. Germline V gene lookup returns CDR1 SGHRS and CDR2 YFSETQ. Here the CDR3 DNA reads TGCGCCAGCAGCTTGGCGCTGGGGGATATCTACGAGCAGTACTTC. This sequence encodes CASSLALGDIYEQYF.

This clone was detected only a few times. The gene calls are TRBV16 and TRBJ1-2, with 8 bases lining up with TRBD1. Germline trimming cut 0 bases from V and 0 bases from J; bases unmatched to any gene: 6. Germline CDR1 and CDR2: KGHSY and FQNENV. The length of the CDR3 is 17 residues. The CDR3 DNA reads TGTGCCAGCAGCCAATCGTCAGGGGGCGATGCTAACTATGGCTACACCTTC. Translated, it gives CASSQSSGGDANYGYTF.

A word on this clone: The junction differs from germline at one of its ends, possibly a read error. The genes are TRBV28 and TRBJ1-2; TRBD1 might be the D (5 bases). This CDR3 spans 12 amino acids. Germline CDR1 reads MDHEN; CDR2 reads SYDVKM. In nucleotides, the CDR3 is TGTGCCAGCAGCCCTTCACCGGGACTCTCTCTCTTC. Protein: CASSPSPGLSLF.

J is TRBJ2-2 and V is TRBV4-3; 9 bases fit TRBD2. The germline V gene encodes CDR1 LGHNA and CDR2 YSLEER. The CDR3 extends over 17 amino acids. The V segment lost 0 bases and the J segment 7 bases; nucleotides outside the gene matches: 9. The CDR3 DNA sequence: TGCGCCAGCAGCCAAGAAGGGCGCGGGAGGGTTGGCGGGGAGCTGTTTTTT. As protein: CASSQEGRGRVGGELFF.

The rearrangement joins TRBV7-9 to TRBJ1-5; TRBD1 agrees at 11 bases. The germline V gene encodes CDR1 SEHNR and CDR2 FQNEAQ (reference sequence). V shed 6 bases and J 11 bases; nucleotides not matched to a gene: 9. This CDR3 has 14 residues. Here the CDR3 DNA reads TGTGCCAGCAGTTCCCGGGACAGGGGGTATGCCCAGCATTTT. Translating it yields CASSSRDRGYAQHF.

The chain uses TRBV18 and TRBJ2-7; D may be TRBD1 (6 bases). Trimming left V 1 base short and J 2 bases short, with 12 bases between. This CDR3 contains 15 residues. Germline loops: CDR1 KGHSH, CDR2 LQKENI. CDR3 bases: TGTGCCAGCTCACCACAGGGACACCAGACCTACGAGCAGTACTTC. Translation: CASSPQGHQTYEQYF.

The genes are TRBV5-1 and TRBJ1-1; D ambiguous. Germline V gene data show CDR1 as SGHRS and CDR2 as YFSETQ. CDR3 length equals 14 residues. Trimming cost V 1 base and J 5 bases, with 12 bases left between them. CDR3 amino acids: CASSLSRVTTEAFF. The DNA for the CDR3 is TGCGCCAGCAGCTTGAGTAGGGTAACGACTGAAGCTTTCTTT.

V gene TRBV6-1 combines with J gene TRBJ2-7; possibly TRBD2 for D (7 bases). This CDR3 is built from 15 residues. V gave up 11 bases and J gave up 1 base, with 21 bases separating them. Germline assignment: CDR1 MNHNS and CDR2 SASEGT. The CDR3 DNA follows: TGTGCCGTCAAATCCTGGGGGGGGCGGTCCTACGAGCAGTACTTC. It codes for CAVKSWGGRSYEQYF.

The chain carries TRBV27 and TRBJ1-2; 7 bases match TRBD1. The CDR3 contains 15 residues. The V gene's germline CDR1 is MNHEY and CDR2 SMNVEV (reference sequence). V was pared by 2 bases and J by 4 bases, with 7 bases of the junction left unmatched. This chain's CDR3 is CASSLRRDSGYGYTF. DNA for the CDR3: TGTGCCAGCAGTTTACGTCGGGACAGTGGCTATGGCTACACCTTC.

The chain joins TRBV6-6 to TRBJ2-7; D might be TRBD1 (6 bases). V lost 2 bases to trimming and J lost 3 bases, with 11 bases between them. This CDR3 is built from 14 residues. CDR1 MNHNY and CDR2 SVGAGI come from the germline V gene (reference sequence). CDR3 in amino acids: CASSYRQADYEQYF. The CDR3 DNA reads as TGTGCCAGCAGTTACCGACAGGCTGACTACGAGCAGTACTTC.

With respect to this clone: A clone one base away is much larger, so this may be a read error. This same CDR3 is encoded by further DNA sequences in the sample. The rearrangement links TRBV4-3 to TRBJ2-7; D may be TRBD1 or TRBD2 (5 bases each). Germline CDR1 is LGHNA and CDR2 is YSLEER. V lost 0 bases and J 3 bases, leaving 6 bases between the germline ends. This CDR3 spans 13 amino acids. The CDR3 is CASSQDGGYEQYF. In nucleotides, the CDR3 is TGCGCCAGCAGCCAAGATGGGGGCTACGAGCAGTACTTC.

The table lists this clone with a few counts. CDR3 region: CASSPRGPTNYGYTF. The CDR3, as DNA: TGTGCCAGCTCACCACGGGGGCCCACTAACTATGGCTACACCTTC. This chain links TRBV18 with TRBJ1-2; the D gene is possibly TRBD1 (6 bases). Germline assignment: CDR1 KGHSH and CDR2 LQKENI. V dropped 1 base and J dropped 0 bases, with 9 bases sitting between them. CDR3 length: 15 amino acids. Variable domain in full (rest from reference TRBV18 and TRBJ1-2): NAGVMQNPRHLVRRRGQEARLRCSPMKGHSHVYWYRQLPEEGLKFMVYLQKENIIDESGMPKERFSAEFPKEGPSILRIQQVVRGDSAAYFCASSPRGPTNYGYTFGSGTRLTVV.

This chain uses TRBV23-1 with TRBJ1-5; possibly TRBD1 for D (5 bases). TRBV23-1 is assigned to the ORF class and has an uncertain function. This CDR3 is built from 14 residues. V was pared by 2 bases and J by 9 bases, with 14 bases between. CDR3 amino acids: CASSQTFIGGPQHF. The CDR3 DNA sequence: TGCGCCAGCAGTCAAACCTTCATTGGGGGGCCCCAGCATTTT.

This chain connects TRBV9 to TRBJ2-3; tentatively, D is TRBD1 (6 bases). Germline CDR1 and CDR2: SGDLS and YYNGEE. Deletions cut 0 bases from V and 3 bases from J, with 8 bases between. The CDR3 runs 14 residues. The CDR3 nucleotides read TGTGCCAGCAGCGTAGGACAGGTTACAGATACGCAGTATTTT. As protein: CASSVGQVTDTQYF.

This rearrangement joins TRBV7-3 to TRBJ2-5, with D possibly TRBD1 on 5 matching bases. The CDR3 is made up of 13 amino acids. V lost 4 bases, J lost 5 bases, and 11 bases lay in between. From germline, CDR1 is SGHTA and CDR2 FQGTGA. The CDR3 coding sequence is TGTGCCAGCAGCTCAGGGAAGGGGGAGACCCAGTACTTC. Its translation: CASSSGKGETQYF.

V and J are TRBV10-3 and TRBJ2-1, with 12 bases aligning to TRBD2. Losses at the gene ends were 0 bases for V and 5 bases for J; bases not matched to a gene: 2. CDR1 is ENHRY, CDR2 SYGVKD, per germline. This CDR3 region has 16 residues. CDR3 residues: CAISESGLAGNNEQFF. The CDR3 region has the DNA TGTGCCATCAGTGAGTCTGGACTAGCGGGAAACAATGAGCAGTTCTTC.

This clone was counted a few times. This chain uses TRBV18 with TRBJ1-2; 12 bases map to TRBD1. The V gene end was trimmed by 3 bases and the J gene end by 7 bases; junction bases not matched to a gene: 12. This CDR3 contains 17 residues. Germline V gives CDR1 KGHSH, CDR2 LQKENI. This CDR3 is CASSPPGQGARVGGYTF. The DNA for the CDR3 is TGTGCCAGCTCACCCCCGGGACAGGGGGCTCGAGTGGGTGGCTACACCTTC. Combining the CDR3 with reference TRBV18 and TRBJ1-2 gives the whole variable domain NAGVMQNPRHLVRRRGQEARLRCSPMKGHSHVYWYRQLPEEGLKFMVYLQKENIIDESGMPKERFSAEFPKEGPSILRIQQVVRGDSAAYFCASSPPGQGARVGGYTFGSGTRLTVV.